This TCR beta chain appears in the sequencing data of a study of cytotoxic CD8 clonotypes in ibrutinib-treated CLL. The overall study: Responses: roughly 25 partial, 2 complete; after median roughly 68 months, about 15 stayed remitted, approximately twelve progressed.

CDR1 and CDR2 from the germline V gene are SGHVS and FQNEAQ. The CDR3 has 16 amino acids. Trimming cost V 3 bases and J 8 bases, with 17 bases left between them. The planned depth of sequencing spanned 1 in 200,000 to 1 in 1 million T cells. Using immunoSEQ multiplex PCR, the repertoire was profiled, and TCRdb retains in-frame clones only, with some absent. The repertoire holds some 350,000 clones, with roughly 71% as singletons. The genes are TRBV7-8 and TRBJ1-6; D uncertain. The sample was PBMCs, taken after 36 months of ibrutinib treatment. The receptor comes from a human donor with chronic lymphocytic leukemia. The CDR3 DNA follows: TGTGCCAGCAGCTTTCAGTTCGGGAGATCCGATTCACCCCTCCACTTT. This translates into CASSFQFGRSDSPLHF.